The clone carrying this TCR beta chain has just a few counts. Its matching antigen is unknown. The data are from a study of shared clonotypes between healthy human individuals. Whole-study context: The donors, a couple of women and three men, were aged 18 to 49. Notes on the study in general: Generation of non-shared clonotypes was less probable than generation of clonotypes shared by all four donors. The researchers took only blood, and tissue repertoires probably look different.

The germline V gene encodes CDR1 SGHDT and CDR2 YYEEEE. V was shortened by 6 bases and J by 8 bases, with 17 bases between the two germline ends. CDR3 length: 13 residues. In the original analysis: Quality scores were absent from the junction-only immunoSEQ sequences, so filtering differed. This table comes from immunoSEQ multiplex PCR, and its TCRdb copy is limited to in-frame clones, with some not included. That table is the source of V, J and clone size, and D and trimming were worked out from the DNA. The data hold approximately 940,000 clones, with 70% to 85% observed a single time. V is TRBV5-6 and J is TRBJ1-2, with D unresolved. The sequenced sample was memory CD4+ T cells sorted from blood. The subset here: CD45RA-negative fraction. The sequence was collected from a man aged 18 to 30 in good health. CDR3 region: CASTSPPGKGYTF. The CDR3 nucleotides read TGTGCCAGCACCTCACCCCCGGGGAAGGGCTACACCTTC.